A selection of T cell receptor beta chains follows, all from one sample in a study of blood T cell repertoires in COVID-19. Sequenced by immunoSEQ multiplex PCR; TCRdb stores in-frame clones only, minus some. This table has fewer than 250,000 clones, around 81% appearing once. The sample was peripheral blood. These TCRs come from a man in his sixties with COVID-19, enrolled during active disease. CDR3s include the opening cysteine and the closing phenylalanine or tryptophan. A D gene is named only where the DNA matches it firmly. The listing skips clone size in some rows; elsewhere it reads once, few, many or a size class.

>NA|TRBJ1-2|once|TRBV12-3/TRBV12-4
CASRTGDGYTF
TGTGCCAGCAGAACAGGTGATGGCTACACCTTC
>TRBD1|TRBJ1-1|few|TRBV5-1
CASSFTGQGGAFF
TGCGCCAGCAGCTTTACCGGGCAGGGGGGAGCTTTCTTT
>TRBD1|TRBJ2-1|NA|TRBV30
CAWSRQEDRALEFF
TGTGCCTGGAGTAGACAGGAGGACAGGGCTTTGGAGTTCTTC
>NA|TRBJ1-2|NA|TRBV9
CASSRGGVYGYTF
TGTGCCAGCAGCCGCGGGGGGGTATATGGCTACACCTTC
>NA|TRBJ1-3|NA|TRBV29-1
CSHRSGNTIYF
TGCAGCCACAGAAGCGGAAACACCATATATTTT
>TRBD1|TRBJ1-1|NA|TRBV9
CASRQGGWGNTEAFF
TGTGCCAGCAGGCAAGGGGGCTGGGGGAACACTGAAGCTTTCTTT
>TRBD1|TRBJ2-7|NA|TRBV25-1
CASSEFMTGGQYEQYF
TGTGCCAGCAGTGAATTCATGACAGGGGGCCAATACGAGCAGTACTTC
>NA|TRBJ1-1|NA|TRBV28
CASSLAGGSGEAFF
TGTGCCAGCAGTTTAGCGGGGGGCTCTGGTGAAGCTTTCTTT
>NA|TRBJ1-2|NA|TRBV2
CASSEDSGVEGYTF
TGTGCCAGCAGTGAAGATTCAGGGGTGGAGGGCTACACCTTC
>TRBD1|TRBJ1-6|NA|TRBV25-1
CASSKTGGSSPLHF
TGTGCCAGCAGCAAGACAGGGGGGAGTTCACCCCTCCACTTT
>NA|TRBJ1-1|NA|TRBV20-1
CSASQEGAFF
TGCAGTGCTAGCCAGGAGGGAGCTTTCTTT
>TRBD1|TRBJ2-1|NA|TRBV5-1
CASSGTGGSVEQFF
TGCGCCAGCAGCGGGACAGGGGGCTCGGTTGAGCAGTTCTTC
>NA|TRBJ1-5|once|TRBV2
CASTEGGGQPQHF
TGTGCCAGCACCGAAGGGGGGGGACAGCCCCAGCATTTT
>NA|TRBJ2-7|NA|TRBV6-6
CASSYSPGRSRYEQYF
TGTGCCAGCAGTTACTCGCCAGGGCGGTCTCGCTACGAGCAGTACTTC
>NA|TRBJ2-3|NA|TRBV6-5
CASSHSGVAPDTQYF
TGTGCCAGCAGTCACTCAGGGGTAGCCCCAGATACGCAGTATTTT
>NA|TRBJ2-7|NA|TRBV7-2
CASSSRRDYEQYF
TGTGCCAGCAGCTCTCGACGGGACTACGAGCAGTACTTC
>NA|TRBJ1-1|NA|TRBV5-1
CASSGWTELNTEAFF
TGCGCCAGCAGCGGCTGGACAGAATTGAACACTGAAGCTTTCTTT
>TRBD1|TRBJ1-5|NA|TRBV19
CASSDRVGQPQHF
TGTGCCAGTAGTGACAGGGTGGGCCAGCCCCAGCATTTT
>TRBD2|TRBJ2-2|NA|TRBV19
CASSGTSTNTGELFF
TGTGCCAGTAGTGGGACTAGTACGAACACCGGGGAGCTGTTTTTT
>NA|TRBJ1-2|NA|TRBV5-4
CASSGGLGNYGYTF
TGTGCCAGCAGCGGTGGCCTGGGCAACTATGGCTACACCTTC
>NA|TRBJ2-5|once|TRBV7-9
CASSLGWGPQETQYF
TGTGCCAGCTCCCTGGGGTGGGGCCCTCAAGAGACCCAGTACTTC
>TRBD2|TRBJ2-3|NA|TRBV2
CASTELAGGSDTQYF
TGTGCCAGCACCGAACTAGCGGGCGGGTCAGATACGCAGTATTTT
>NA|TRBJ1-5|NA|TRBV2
CASSAGTGGNQPQHF
TGTGCCAGCAGTGCAGGGACGGGGGGGAATCAGCCCCAGCATTTT
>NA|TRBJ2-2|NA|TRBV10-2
CASSGGLTTGELFF
TGCGCCAGCAGTGGGGGACTTACCACCGGGGAGCTGTTTTTT
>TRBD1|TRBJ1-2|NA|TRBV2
CASSLQGQQSYGYTF
TGTGCCAGCAGTTTACAGGGACAGCAAAGTTATGGCTACACCTTC
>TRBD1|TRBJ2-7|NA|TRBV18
CASSPRTGLGYEQYF
TGTGCCAGCTCACCACGGACAGGGCTAGGATACGAGCAGTACTTC
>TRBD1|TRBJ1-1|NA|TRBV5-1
CASSRDRPNTEAFF
TGCGCCAGCAGCCGGGACAGACCGAACACTGAAGCTTTCTTT
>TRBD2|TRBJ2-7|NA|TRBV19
CASQEREGGPAYEQYF
TGTGCCAGCCAAGAGCGGGAGGGGGGTCCCGCCTACGAGCAGTACTTC
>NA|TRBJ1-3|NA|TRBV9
CASSVATPGNTIYF
TGTGCCAGCAGCGTAGCTACTCCTGGAAACACCATATATTTT
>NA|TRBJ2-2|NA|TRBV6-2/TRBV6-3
CASSRTVNTGELFF
TGTGCCAGCAGTAGGACTGTTAACACCGGGGAGCTGTTTTTT
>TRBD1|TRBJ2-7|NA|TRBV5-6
CASSSGQGIYEQYF
TGTGCCAGCAGCTCGGGACAGGGGATTTACGAGCAGTACTTC
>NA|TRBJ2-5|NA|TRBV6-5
CASSYSQTGVTETQYF
TGTGCCAGCAGTTACTCTCAGACTGGCGTTACAGAGACCCAGTACTTC
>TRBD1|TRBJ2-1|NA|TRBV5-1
CASSAGQGARNEQFF
TGCGCCAGCAGCGCAGGACAGGGGGCGAGGAATGAGCAGTTCTTC
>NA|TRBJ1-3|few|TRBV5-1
CASSLVSSGNTIYF
TGCGCCAGCAGCTTGGTTAGCTCTGGAAACACCATATATTTT
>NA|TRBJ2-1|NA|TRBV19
CASSPSAGRSYNEQFF
TGTGCCAGTAGTCCCTCGGCGGGCCGGTCCTACAATGAGCAGTTCTTC
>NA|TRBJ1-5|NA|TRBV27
CATSGSRNQPQHF
TGTGCCACCTCAGGGTCCCGCAATCAGCCCCAGCATTTT
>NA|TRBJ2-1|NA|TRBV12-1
CASSFVRDRVTYNEQFF
TGTGCCAGCAGCTTTGTCCGGGACAGGGTCACCTACAATGAGCAGTTCTTC
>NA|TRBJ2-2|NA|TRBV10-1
CASRAGDATGELFF
TGCGCCAGCAGAGCAGGGGACGCCACCGGGGAGCTGTTTTTT
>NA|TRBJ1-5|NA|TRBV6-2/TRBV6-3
CASSYSVDNSNQPQHF
TGTGCCAGCAGTTACTCGGTAGATAATAGCAATCAGCCCCAGCATTTT
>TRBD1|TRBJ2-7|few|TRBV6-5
CASSSDRGPYEQYF
TGTGCCAGCAGTTCCGACAGGGGGCCCTACGAGCAGTACTTC
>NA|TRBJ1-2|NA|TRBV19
CASSMALGGSGYGYTF
TGTGCCAGTAGTATGGCTCTAGGAGGGAGTGGATATGGCTACACCTTC
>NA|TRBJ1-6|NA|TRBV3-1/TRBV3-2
CASRPSVAGANSPLHF
TGTGCCAGCAGGCCGAGTGTGGCGGGAGCGAATTCACCCCTCCACTTT
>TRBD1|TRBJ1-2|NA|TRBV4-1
CASSQGATGVFARGYTF
TGCGCCAGCAGCCAGGGGGCAACAGGGGTTTTCGCGCGGGGCTACACCTTC
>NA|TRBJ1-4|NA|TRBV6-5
CASSPRGGLNEKLFF
TGTGCCAGCAGTCCCCGGGGGGGGTTAAATGAAAAACTGTTTTTT
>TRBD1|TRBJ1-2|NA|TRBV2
CASSEGQASGYTF
TGTGCCAGCAGTGAGGGACAGGCTAGCGGCTACACCTTC
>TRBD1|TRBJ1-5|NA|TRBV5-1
CASSPGQGAYQPQHF
TGCGCCAGCAGCCCGGGCCAGGGGGCATATCAGCCCCAGCATTTT
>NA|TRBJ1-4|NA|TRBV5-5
CASSLAKYTAHEKLFF
TGTGCCAGCAGCTTGGCCAAATACACAGCACATGAAAAACTGTTTTTT
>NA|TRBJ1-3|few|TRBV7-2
CASSLSREDTIYF
TGTGCCAGCAGCTTATCGAGGGAAGACACCATATATTTT
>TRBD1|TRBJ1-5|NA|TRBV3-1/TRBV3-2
CASSQDGTGYQPQHF
TGTGCCAGCAGCCAAGATGGGACAGGGTATCAGCCCCAGCATTTT
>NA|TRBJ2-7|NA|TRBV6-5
CASSYGEGGSYEQYF
TGTGCCAGCAGTTACGGCGAAGGGGGATCCTACGAGCAGTACTTC
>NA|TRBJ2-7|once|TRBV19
CASTPHYEQYF
TGTGCCAGTACCCCCCACTACGAGCAGTACTTC
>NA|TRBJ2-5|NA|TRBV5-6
CASSPGAPAVETQYF
TGTGCCAGCAGCCCAGGGGCCCCGGCCGTAGAGACCCAGTACTTC
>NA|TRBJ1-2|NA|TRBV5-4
CASNLGTEGGYTF
TGTGCCAGCAACCTGGGGACGGAGGGTGGCTACACCTTC
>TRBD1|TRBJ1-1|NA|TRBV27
CASSRGQVINTEAFF
TGTGCCAGCAGTCGAGGACAGGTGATAAACACTGAAGCTTTCTTT
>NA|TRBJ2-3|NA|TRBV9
CASSASPSEGTDTQYF
TGTGCCAGCAGCGCCAGCCCATCAGAGGGCACAGATACGCAGTATTTT
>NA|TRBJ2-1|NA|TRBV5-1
CASSLDGSRFF
TGCGCCAGCAGCTTGGATGGGAGTCGGTTCTTC
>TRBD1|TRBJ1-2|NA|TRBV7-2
CASSLVQGQGNYGYTF
TGTGCCAGCAGCTTAGTCCAGGGACAGGGTAACTATGGCTACACCTTC
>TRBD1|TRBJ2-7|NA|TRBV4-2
CASSPTGQGSYEQYF
TGTGCCAGCAGCCCGACGGGACAGGGTTCGTACGAGCAGTACTTC
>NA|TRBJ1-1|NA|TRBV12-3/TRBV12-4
CASKEQLNTEAFF
TGTGCCAGCAAAGAACAGCTGAACACTGAAGCTTTCTTT